One and the same sample provided the 30 T cell receptor beta chains below, sequenced in a study of human T cells and chemical hapten exposure. Sample time point: healthy volunteer bleed at 6 weeks. Unfractionated whole blood was the source from which total RNA was extracted. TCRdb reanalysed the RACE reads using MiXCR and keeps one entry per CDR3 protein. The sample contains 70,000 to 85,000 distinct CDR3 sequences, roughly 8.6% of which appear only once. The sample was whole blood. The receptors shown here come from a male donor in good health. Some clones in this sample may be carry-over from other donors' samples.

This clonotype has only a few counts. J is TRBJ1-5 and V is TRBV12-3 or TRBV12-4; D is unresolved. Trimming removed 1 base from V and 3 bases from J, with 7 bases in between. The CDR3 runs to 14 residues. The CDR3 bases are TGTGCCAGCAGTTTAGTGGCCACCAATCAGCCCCAGCATTTT. Translating gives CASSLVATNQPQHF.

This clonotype was observed a few times. CDR3 amino acids: CASSLEQGLYGYTF. The CDR3 DNA sequence: TGCGCCAGCAGCTTGGAGCAGGGGCTCTATGGCTACACCTTC. This chain links TRBV5-1 with TRBJ1-2; weak D call: TRBD1 (6 bases). V was shortened by 0 bases and J by 4 bases, with 10 bases between the two germline ends. Per germline, CDR1 SGHRS and CDR2 YFSETQ. The CDR3 runs 14 residues.

This clonotype was counted ten times or more. Here the CDR3 DNA reads TGTGCCAGCAGTTCAAACAGGAACACTGAAGCTTTCTTT. Encoded protein: CASSSNRNTEAFF. The genes are TRBV27 and TRBJ1-1; D is unclear. In germline, CDR1 is MNHEY, CDR2 SMNVEV (reference sequence). V shed 4 bases and J shed 1 base, with 7 bases lying between them. The length of the CDR3 is 13 residues.

CDR3 bases: TGTGCCAGCTCACCTTTGGTGTATGAGACCCAGTACTTC. Translated: CASSPLVYETQYF. The chain carries TRBV18 and TRBJ2-5; no definite D call. The germline V gene has CDR1 KGHSH and CDR2 LQKENI. V gave up 3 bases and J gave up 5 bases, with 10 bases separating them. This CDR3 contains 13 residues.

In this sample, this clonotype turned up many times. The chain uses TRBV5-4 and TRBJ2-1; 9 positions agree with TRBD2. The ends lost 0 bases at V and 8 bases at J; junction bases unmatched: 6. Germline values: CDR1 SGHNT, CDR2 YYREEE (reference sequence). The CDR3 runs to 15 residues. In DNA, the CDR3 is TGTGCCAGCAGCTTGGATGCGGGGGGGCCGGATGAGCAGTTCTTC. It specifies CASSLDAGGPDEQFF.

This clonotype was seen only a few times. The chain employs TRBV6-2 or TRBV6-3 and TRBJ2-1; tentatively, D is TRBD1 (6 bases). The ends were cut back, 1 base at V and 0 bases at J, with 16 bases in the middle. This CDR3 region has 18 residues. Germline V gene data show CDR1 as MNHEY and CDR2 as SVGEGT. For the CDR3, the DNA is TGTGCCAGCAGTTACTATTCGACAGGCCGGAGCTCCTACAATGAGCAGTTCTTC. It specifies CASSYYSTGRSSYNEQFF.

The table lists this clonotype with a few counts. This CDR3 reads CASSLAGETNEKLFF. The CDR3 region has the DNA TGCGCCAGCAGCTTGGCAGGGGAAACTAATGAAAAACTGTTTTTT. The chain uses TRBV5-1 and TRBJ1-4; D might be TRBD1 (6 bases). This CDR3 is 15 amino acids long. Germline CDR1 and CDR2: SGHRS and YFSETQ. V shed 0 bases and J shed 1 base, with 7 bases lying between them.

The chain links TRBV6-1 to TRBJ1-2; unclear D gene. The CDR3 covers 15 residues. Germline-derived CDR1 and CDR2 are MNHNS and SASEGT. V shed 5 bases and J shed 3 bases, with 16 bases lying between them. The CDR3 sequence is CASSPLLAADYGYTF. CDR3 DNA sequence: TGTGCCAGCAGTCCCCTTCTGGCAGCGGACTATGGCTACACCTTC.

This clonotype has just a few counts. This chain links TRBV20-1 with TRBJ2-5; 7 bases line up with TRBD1. CDR1 DFQATT and CDR2 SNEGSKA come from the germline V gene (reference sequence). This CDR3 contains 14 residues. The junction had 9 bases not matched to a gene; V was cut back by 3 bases and J by 5 bases. CDR3 bases: TGCAGTGCTAGCCCGGTGACAGGGATGGAGACCCAGTACTTC. Amino acids: CSASPVTGMETQYF.

There are a few counts of this clonotype. The chain combines TRBV6-6 with TRBJ2-7, with TRBD1 identical over 7 bases. The J segment lost 4 bases and the V segment lost 6 bases, leaving 6 bases of the junction unmatched. The CDR3 is 13 residues long. CDR1 is MNHNY and CDR2 is SVGAGI in the germline V gene (reference sequence). The CDR3 loop is CASRSGQRYEQYF. The CDR3 DNA reads TGTGCCAGCAGATCGGGACAGCGATACGAGCAGTACTTC.

This chain joins TRBV5-1 and TRBJ1-1; no clear D gene. The V gene's germline CDR1 is SGHRS and CDR2 YFSETQ. The CDR3 is 17 amino acids. V was clipped by 0 bases and J by 0 bases, with 15 bases between them. CDR3 amino acids: CASSLVPSFEMNTEAFF. The CDR3 DNA reads TGCGCCAGCAGCTTGGTCCCTAGTTTCGAAATGAACACTGAAGCTTTCTTT.

This clonotype was counted at least ten times. V is TRBV20-1 and J is TRBJ2-1; 8 bases agree with TRBD1. The CDR3 consists of 17 residues. With 2 bases clipped from V and 0 bases from J, the junction kept 9 bases outside the gene matches. Looked up from germline, CDR1 is DFQATT and CDR2 is SNEGSKA (reference sequence). The CDR3 spells CSARTRGPQSSYNEQFF. The CDR3 bases are TGCAGTGCTAGAACCAGGGGGCCGCAATCCTCCTACAATGAGCAGTTCTTC.

The J gene is TRBJ2-1, the V gene TRBV10-3; 13 bases are shared with TRBD2. Germline CDR1 ENHRY, CDR2 SYGVKD. The CDR3 totals 21 residues. V gave up 2 bases and J gave up 0 bases; unmatched junction bases: 13. The CDR3 DNA sequence: TGTGCCATCAGTGAGGTGCCCATGTTAGGGACTAGCGGGATCTCCTACAATGAGCAGTTCTTC. Protein: CAISEVPMLGTSGISYNEQFF.

In this sample, this clonotype turned up a few times. The chain recombines TRBV7-3 with TRBJ2-1; D uncertain. V was cut by 2 bases and J by 0 bases, with 11 bases left in between. The CDR3 length is 16 residues. The germline CDR1 and CDR2 sequences are SGHTA and FQGTGA. Here the CDR3 DNA reads TGTGCCAGCAGCTTAGGGCTTCACGACTCCTACAATGAGCAGTTCTTC. Amino acid sequence: CASSLGLHDSYNEQFF.

This clonotype has only a few counts. The V and J genes are TRBV9 and TRBJ2-3, with D maybe TRBD1 (6 bases). Trimming stripped 4 bases from V and 1 base from J, with 10 bases between. The CDR3 sequence is 14 residues long. Germline V gene sequence: CDR1 SGDLS, CDR2 YYNGEE. The CDR3: CASSMTGRTDTQYF. CDR3 DNA sequence: TGTGCCAGCAGCATGACAGGTCGCACAGATACGCAGTATTTT.

The CDR3 DNA reads as TGTGCCAGCAGTTCAACAGGGAGAGGCTACACCTTC. It codes for CASSSTGRGYTF. V is TRBV27 and J is TRBJ1-2, with D perhaps TRBD1 (6 bases). Per the germline V gene, CDR1 is MNHEY and CDR2 is SMNVEV (reference sequence). The V end lost 4 bases, the J end lost 8 bases, and 11 bases lay between the germline ends. This CDR3 region has 12 residues.

This clonotype was detected only a few times. The rearrangement joins TRBV12-3 or TRBV12-4 to TRBJ2-1; D ambiguous. Trimming pared 1 base from V and 13 bases from J, leaving 8 bases between. This CDR3 region has 11 residues. DNA for the CDR3: TGTGCCAGCAGTTTAGAAGGTACCCAGTTCTTC. Protein sequence: CASSLEGTQFF.

The chain is built from TRBV10-2 and TRBJ1-1; 7 bases map to TRBD1. Losses at the gene ends were 2 bases for V and 5 bases for J; bases not matched to a gene: 5. The germline gives CDR1 WSHSY, CDR2 SAAADI. The CDR3 consists of 14 residues. This CDR3 reads CASSERGPRTEAFF. CDR3 DNA sequence: TGCGCCAGCAGTGAGAGGGGGCCAAGGACTGAAGCTTTCTTT.

This chain uses TRBV12-5 with TRBJ1-1; weak D call: TRBD1 (5 bases). The germline V gene has CDR1 LGHNT and CDR2 FRNRAP. The CDR3 is 17 amino acids. Deletions cut 1 base from V and 1 base from J, with 16 bases between. This chain's CDR3 is CASGLGLGRGANTEAFF. DNA of the CDR3: TGTGCTAGTGGTTTGGGGCTGGGGAGGGGAGCGAACACTGAAGCTTTCTTT.

The sample holds many counts of this clonotype. The V and J genes are TRBV2 and TRBJ1-1; D may be TRBD1 (5 bases). CDR1 is SNHLY and CDR2 is FYNNEI in the germline V gene. The V and J ends lost 6 bases and 6 bases respectively, with 11 bases between them. This CDR3 is built from 12 residues. CDR3 in DNA: TGTGCCAGCAGGACCGACAGAGCTGAAGCTTTCTTT. It codes for CASRTDRAEAFF.

The chain is built from TRBV19 and TRBJ2-5, with D perhaps matching TRBD2 (6 bases). Germline V lookup: CDR1 LNHDA, CDR2 SQIVND (reference sequence). With 5 bases removed from V and 4 bases from J, the gap between germline ends came to 14 bases. The CDR3 consists of 14 residues. The DNA for the CDR3 is TGTGCCAGTAGTTTAAGGACTAACTTAGAGACCCAGTACTTC. Its protein product is CASSLRTNLETQYF.

This chain uses TRBV5-1 with TRBJ2-1; D is unresolved. The germline gives CDR1 SGHRS, CDR2 YFSETQ. CDR3 size: 15 residues. Trimming removed 0 bases at V and 1 base at J, with 8 bases between. The CDR3 DNA follows: TGCGCCAGCAGCTTGGGGACGGCTTCCTACAATGAGCAGTTCTTC. Encoded protein: CASSLGTASYNEQFF.

The rearrangement links TRBV13 to TRBJ1-6; possibly TRBD1 for D (5 bases). The germline V and J ends were trimmed by 3 bases and 5 bases, with 14 bases remaining between them. CDR3 size: 16 residues. CDR1 and CDR2 (germline): PRHDT, FYEKMQ (reference sequence). The DNA of the CDR3 is TGTGCCAGCAGCTTGGGGCAGGGACTAGATAATTCACCCCTCCACTTT. This sequence encodes CASSLGQGLDNSPLHF.

The CDR3 DNA reads TGTGCCAGCAGTCGAGGGACAGGGGGCACAGATACGCAGTATTTT. Encoded protein: CASSRGTGGTDTQYF. The chain joins TRBV7-9 to TRBJ2-3, with TRBD1 matching 10 bases. V shed 6 bases and J 1 base; nucleotides not matched to a gene: 4. The CDR3 spans 15 residues. Germline loops: CDR1 SEHNR, CDR2 FQNEAQ (reference sequence).

V usage is TRBV16 and J usage is TRBJ2-7; 8 bases agree with TRBD1. V lost 8 bases, J lost 3 bases, and 9 bases stayed unmatched. Germline CDR1 is KGHSY and CDR2 is FQNENV. This CDR3 contains 14 residues. CDR3 coding DNA: TGTGCCAGCGGATACGCGGGACAGGACTACGAGCAGTACTTC. Protein product: CASGYAGQDYEQYF.

This clonotype has only a few counts. This chain joins TRBV2 and TRBJ2-3; D not certain. V lost 8 bases and J 0 bases, leaving 12 bases between the germline ends. From germline, CDR1 is SNHLY and CDR2 FYNNEI. CDR3 size: 14 residues. In DNA, the CDR3 is TGTGCCAGCGGTGGCAGAACTAGCACAGATACGCAGTATTTT. Translating it yields CASGGRTSTDTQYF. Using reference TRBV2 and TRBJ2-3 for the parts outside the CDR3, the full variable domain is EPEVTQTPSHQVTQMGQEVILRCVPISNHLYFYWYRQILGQKVEFLVSFYNNEISEKSEIFDDQFSVERPDGSNFTLKIRSTKLEDSAMYFCASGGRTSTDTQYFGPGTRLTVL.

This clonotype was counted many times. The V and J genes are TRBV12-3 or TRBV12-4 and TRBJ1-1; 7 bases agree with TRBD1. Trimming cost V 6 bases and J 1 base; bases outside gene matches: 2. This CDR3 spans 13 amino acids. The chain's CDR3 is CASRDRENTEAFF. CDR3 sequence (DNA): TGTGCCAGCAGAGACAGGGAGAACACTGAAGCTTTCTTT.

This clonotype was observed a handful of times. This chain links TRBV25-1 with TRBJ1-2, with D maybe TRBD1 (5 bases). CDR1 and CDR2 (germline): MGHDK, SYGVNS. The CDR3 contains 14 residues. V dropped 7 bases and J dropped 8 bases, with 20 bases sitting between them. For the CDR3, the DNA is TGTGCCAGCACTCCCGATGAGGGGAGTAGCGGCTACACCTTC. It is translated as CASTPDEGSSGYTF.

The chain has TRBV5-1 and TRBJ2-2, with 7 nucleotides matching TRBD1. The length of the CDR3 is 14 residues. The junction had 4 bases not matched to a gene; V was cut back by 4 bases and J by 4 bases. The germline gives CDR1 SGHRS, CDR2 YFSETQ. The CDR3 nucleotides read TGCGCCAGCAGCGTACAGGGGACCACCGGGGAGCTGTTTTTT. This encodes CASSVQGTTGELFF.

The chain recombines TRBV6-2 or TRBV6-3 with TRBJ2-1, with D unresolved. In germline, CDR1 is MNHEY, CDR2 SVGEGT. This CDR3 spans 13 amino acids. V lost 5 bases and J 9 bases, leaving 14 bases between the germline ends. CDR3: CASSQQMSGEQFF. CDR3 sequence (DNA): TGTGCCAGCAGTCAACAGATGAGTGGTGAGCAGTTCTTC.